The 4 T cell receptor beta chains below all came from one sample that was sequenced in a study of cytomegalovirus exposure and HLA in healthy donors. Primers included in the PCR were 60 Vbeta and 13 Jbeta primers. The data were produced by immunoSEQ multiplex PCR, yet TCRdb's version contains in-frame clones alone and is incomplete. Of 170,000 or so clones listed, 60% to 85% were seen once; the top ten hold around 3%. The sample was PBMCs. The receptors come from a male donor in good health and CMV-seronegative.

This chain uses TRBV27 with TRBJ2-7; 7 bases align to TRBD2. This CDR3 contains 15 residues. The trim removed 6 bases at V and 2 bases at J, leaving 10 bases unmatched. CDR1 MNHEY and CDR2 SMNVEV come from the germline V gene (reference sequence). CDR3 DNA sequence: TGTGCCAGCAGCCGACCGAGCGGGGATCCCTACGAGCAGTACTTC. Its translation: CASSRPSGDPYEQYF.

The chain is built from TRBV27 and TRBJ1-5; no reliable D call. V dropped 8 bases and J dropped 7 bases, with 15 bases sitting between them. The CDR3 sequence is 13 residues long. Germline values: CDR1 MNHEY, CDR2 SMNVEV (reference sequence). This CDR3 is CASGEWEGQPQHF. The CDR3 region has the DNA TGTGCCAGCGGGGAGTGGGAGGGACAGCCCCAGCATTTT.

The rearrangement joins TRBV12-5 to TRBJ2-7; D remains unclear. The CDR3 consists of 13 residues. Trimming took 1 base from V and 1 from J, leaving 5 bases between them. Per the germline V gene, CDR1 is LGHNT and CDR2 is FRNRAP. CDR3 region: CASGLGPSYEQYF. The CDR3 DNA is TGTGCTAGTGGTTTGGGGCCTTCCTACGAGCAGTACTTC.

The gene calls are TRBV27 and TRBJ1-1; D remains ambiguous. CDR3 length: 13 amino acids. Germline V gene data show CDR1 as MNHEY and CDR2 as SMNVEV (reference sequence). V was pared by 6 bases and J by 10 bases, with 18 bases between. CDR3 coding DNA: TGTGCCAGCAGATCGAGGAATGTTTTTCTAGCTTTCTTT. Protein product: CASRSRNVFLAFF.